This entry features one TCR beta chain sequence. Its target is unknown. The junction shows a germline mismatch at one end, possibly a read error. TCRdb fed the RT-PCR reads into MiXCR, producing one record per CDR3 protein. The sample contains under 550,000 distinct CDR3 sequences, 7.6% of which appear only once. The sample originates from a study of response to subunit inactivated influenza vaccine. General study findings and limits: Only a handful of new T cells, the authors suggested, are recruited with each seasonal influenza vaccination.

The CDR3 loop spans 14 amino acids. The germline V gene encodes CDR1 SGHAT and CDR2 FQNNGV. This sample comprised PBMCs from blood, obtained less than 30 months after vaccination. V and J are TRBV11-2 and TRBJ2-7; 12 bases align to TRBD1. This receptor was taken from a man aged 50 to 75 who received an inactivated influenza vaccine. DNA of the CDR3: TGTGCCAGCAGCTTCGGGACAGGGGGCTACGAGCAGAACTTC. Encoded protein: CASSFGTGGYEQNF.